These T cell receptor beta chains were read from a single sample in a study of regulatory and conventional T cells in RAG deficiency. Clones were sequenced by immunoSEQ multiplex PCR, and TCRdb holds only the in-frame ones, with some missing. Here the sample spans some 30,000 clones, 90% to 97% being singletons. These data were likewise used in another study, on regulatory T cells.

Input material: CD25- CD4+ T cells sorted from blood. These receptors all come from a human donor in good health. Each CDR3 is given with its conserved first and last residue. A D gene is named only where the DNA matches it firmly. Expanded clones get a size class; other rows say once, few or many, or leave the size out.

size	D	J	V	CDR3	DNA
NA	NA	TRBJ2-3	TRBV7-9	CASSSGGITDTQYF	TGTGCCAGCAGCTCAGGAGGGATCACAGATACGCAGTATTTT
NA	NA	TRBJ2-7	TRBV4-1	CASSPRLSYEQYF	TGCGCCAGCAGCCCGAGACTCTCCTACGAGCAGTACTTC
NA	TRBD1	TRBJ2-2	TRBV2	CASSGTGLTTGELFF	TGTGCCAGCTCCGGGACAGGGTTGACCACCGGGGAGCTGTTTTTT
NA	NA	TRBJ2-3	TRBV29-1	CSVYRDPSTDTQYF	TGCAGCGTTTACAGGGACCCCTCCACAGATACGCAGTATTTT
NA	NA	TRBJ2-5	TRBV5-1	CASSLEAALETQYF	TGCGCCAGCAGCTTGGAAGCCGCCCTAGAGACCCAGTACTTC
once	NA	TRBJ2-3	TRBV6-6	CASSYSSGGYPDTQYF	TGTGCCAGCAGTTACTCGAGTGGGGGCTATCCAGATACGCAGTATTTT
NA	NA	TRBJ1-2	TRBV7-9	CASSLDTNYGYTF	TGTGCCAGCAGCTTAGACACGAACTATGGCTACACCTTC
NA	NA	TRBJ1-6	TRBV28	CASSLDSGTGNSPLHF	TGTGCCAGCAGTTTAGACTCAGGGACTGGAAATTCCCCCCTCCACTTT
NA	TRBD2	TRBJ2-5	TRBV29-1	CSVERTSESRAETQYF	TGCAGCGTTGAAAGGACTAGCGAGAGTAGGGCGGAGACCCAGTACTTC
NA	NA	TRBJ1-1	TRBV30	CAFNPGLTEAFF	TGTGCCTTCAACCCGGGACTCACAGAAGCTTTCTTT
NA	TRBD1	TRBJ2-3	TRBV6-1	CASSEGRQGSTDTQYF	TGTGCCAGCAGCGAAGGGCGACAGGGTAGCACAGATACGCAGTATTTT
NA	NA	TRBJ1-5	TRBV7-2	CASSKGQFNQPQHF	TGTGCCAGCAGCAAAGGACAATTCAATCAGCCCCAGCATTTT
NA	NA	TRBJ2-3	TRBV9	CASSVGGWADTQYF	TGTGCCAGCAGCGTAGGAGGGTGGGCAGATACGCAGTATTTT
NA	NA	TRBJ1-5	TRBV6-1	CASIYGGNQPQHF	TGTGCCAGCATCTATGGAGGAAATCAGCCCCAGCATTTT
NA	NA	TRBJ1-1	TRBV27	CASSVSENTEAFF	TGTGCCAGCTCAGTTTCCGAGAACACTGAAGCTTTCTTT
NA	NA	TRBJ2-6	TRBV19	CASSIEASSGANVLTF	TGTGCCAGTAGTATAGAGGCCAGCTCTGGGGCCAACGTCCTGACTTTC
NA	TRBD2	TRBJ2-2	TRBV4-1	CASRPPGTSVYTGELFF	TGCGCCAGCAGGCCCCCCGGGACTAGCGTCTACACCGGGGAGCTGTTTTTT
NA	TRBD2	TRBJ2-7	TRBV5-1	CASSASGGVAYEQYF	TGCGCCAGCAGCGCCTCCGGGGGGGTGGCCTACGAGCAGTACTTC
NA	TRBD1	TRBJ1-2	TRBV19	CASSPDRTGNYGYTF	TGTGCCAGTAGTCCCGACCGGACAGGAAACTATGGCTACACCTTC
NA	TRBD1	TRBJ2-1	TRBV12-5	CASGQDRAGNEQFF	TGTGCTAGTGGTCAGGACAGGGCGGGGAATGAGCAGTTCTTC
NA	NA	TRBJ2-2	TRBV4-2	CASSQEVVASASGELFF	TGTGCCAGCAGCCAAGAGGTCGTAGCTAGCGCGTCCGGGGAGCTGTTTTTT
NA	NA	TRBJ1-1	TRBV7-9	CASSLDWQLNTEAFF	TGTGCCAGCAGCTTAGATTGGCAATTGAACACTGAAGCTTTCTTT
NA	NA	TRBJ2-1	TRBV6-1	CASSLGESSYNEQFF	TGTGCCAGCTCACTAGGAGAAAGCTCCTACAATGAGCAGTTCTTC
NA	TRBD1	TRBJ2-5	TRBV2	CASSDVGTAQETQYF	TGTGCCAGCAGTGACGTAGGGACAGCGCAAGAGACCCAGTACTTC
NA	TRBD1	TRBJ1-5	TRBV19	CASSPITGGGQPQHF	TGTGCCAGTAGCCCCATTACAGGGGGAGGTCAGCCCCAGCATTTT
NA	NA	TRBJ2-5	TRBV21-1	CASSTLARAGETQYF	TGTGCCAGCAGCACACTAGCACGGGCGGGGGAGACCCAGTACTTC
NA	NA	TRBJ1-5	TRBV4-2	CASSQEGSLGVVQPQHF	TGTGCCAGCAGCCAAGAAGGAAGCCTGGGCGTAGTTCAGCCCCAGCATTTT
once	TRBD2	TRBJ2-1	TRBV6-5	CASSYAGTSKGQFF	TGTGCCAGCAGTTACGCGGGGACTAGCAAAGGGCAGTTCTTC
NA	TRBD2	TRBJ2-7	TRBV7-2	CASSLDASGSYEQYF	TGTGCCAGCAGCTTAGACGCTAGCGGGAGCTACGAGCAGTACTTC
NA	NA	TRBJ2-2	TRBV6-5	CASRWGGYTGELFF	TGTGCCAGCAGATGGGGGGGCTACACCGGGGAGCTGTTTTTT
NA	TRBD2	TRBJ2-1	TRBV5-5	CASSLGLAGFDEQFF	TGTGCCAGCAGCTTGGGACTAGCGGGGTTCGATGAGCAGTTCTTC